The entry that follows covers one T cell receptor (beta chain) sequence. Libraries were prepared by immunoSEQ multiplex PCR; TCRdb keeps only in-frame clonotypes and omits some of them. Among about 400,000 clones listed, just under 95% were seen once. This sample was included in a study of shared T cell receptors in the human thymus. Sequencing was done on a sample of thymocytes. This clonotype originated in a human donor.

The chain's CDR3 is CASSLELAGLVTDTQYF. The CDR3 DNA follows: TGTGCCAGCAGCTTGGAATTGGCAGGTTTAGTGACAGATACGCAGTATTTT. The J gene is TRBJ2-3, the V gene TRBV5-5; unclear D gene. The CDR3 is 17 amino acids. The ends were cut back, 0 bases at V and 3 bases at J, with 17 bases in the middle. In germline, CDR1 is SGHKS, CDR2 YYEKEE (reference sequence).